The 25 T cell receptor beta chains given below trace back to one sample, sequenced in a study of regulatory T cells in long-lasting Graves disease. Time point in this sample: newly diagnosed GD, antithyroid drugs for less than 3 months. PBMCs provided the RNA from which the TCR library was made. According to the study, TCR beta libraries were built with iRepertoire HTBI primers and CDR3-region Arm-PCR. Using its own MiXCR run on the multiplex PCR reads, TCRdb lists one record per CDR3 protein. The sample carries 560,000 or so distinct CDR3 sequences, 16% recorded once. The same data also contributed to another study, on T cells in Graves' hyperthyroidism and ophthalmopathy.

The sequences come from peripheral blood mononuclear cells (PBMCs), collected at new diagnosis, from a patient treated with antithyroid drugs. The receptor set was obtained from a man younger than 35 with Graves disease.

CDR3 sequence reads: CASSKDRVRDEQYF. CDR3 sequence (DNA): TGTGCCAGTAGTAAAGACAGGGTACGAGACGAGCAGTACTTC. This chain joins TRBV19 and TRBJ2-7; 7 positions agree with TRBD1. V gave up 4 bases and J gave up 5 bases; unmatched junction bases: 8. Germline CDR1 LNHDA, CDR2 SQIVND (reference sequence). This CDR3 is 14 amino acids long.

This clonotype has more than one count but fewer than ten. This chain connects TRBV20-1 to TRBJ2-1, with D uncertain. The CDR3 is 11 residues long. Looked up from germline, CDR1 is DFQATT and CDR2 is SNEGSKA (reference sequence). Trimming took 6 bases from V and 5 from J, leaving 8 bases between them. CDR3 protein: CSAPENNEQFF. CDR3 coding DNA: TGCAGTGCCCCAGAAAACAATGAGCAGTTCTTC.

This clonotype was picked up a small number of times. The chain carries TRBV19 and TRBJ2-7, with 8 nucleotides matching TRBD1. CDR3 length equals 16 residues. Per germline, CDR1 LNHDA and CDR2 SQIVND (reference sequence). The ends lost 4 bases at V and 2 bases at J; junction bases unmatched: 10. The CDR3 reads CASSKLPGQATYEQYF. The DNA of the CDR3 is TGTGCCAGTAGTAAGCTACCGGGACAGGCGACCTACGAGCAGTACTTC.

The chain recombines TRBV25-1 with TRBJ1-1; no definite D call. Germline CDR1 and CDR2: MGHDK and SYGVNS. The length of the CDR3 is 16 residues. V was clipped by 4 bases and J by 4 bases, with 19 bases between them. CDR3 sequence reads: CASSASSGIGSTEAFF. The CDR3 bases are TGTGCCAGCAGTGCCTCCTCGGGGATTGGGTCCACTGAAGCTTTCTTT.

This clonotype was counted only a few times. The chain combines TRBV18 with TRBJ2-1, with TRBD2 matching 7 bases. Germline trimming cut 4 bases from V and 4 bases from J; bases unmatched to any gene: 7. The CDR3 consists of 15 residues. Germline lookup yields CDR1 KGHSH and CDR2 LQKENI. The DNA for the CDR3 is TGTGCCAGCTCACTCGGGAGGATCGAGTACAATGAGCAGTTCTTC. This sequence encodes CASSLGRIEYNEQFF. The full variable domain, its missing parts supplied by reference TRBV18 and TRBJ2-1, is NAGVMQNPRHLVRRRGQEARLRCSPMKGHSHVYWYRQLPEEGLKFMVYLQKENIIDESGMPKERFSAEFPKEGPSILRIQQVVRGDSAAYFCASSLGRIEYNEQFFGPGTRLTVL.

This sequence joins TRBV20-1 and TRBJ1-2; the D is unclear. Germline V gives CDR1 DFQATT, CDR2 SNEGSKA (reference sequence). This CDR3 spans 9 amino acids. V lost 7 bases, J lost 8 bases, and 8 bases lay in between. CDR3 residues: CSGHPGYTF. The CDR3 nucleotides are TGCAGTGGGCACCCGGGCTACACCTTC.

In this sample, this clonotype turned up a few times. This chain connects TRBV27 to TRBJ1-6; unclear D gene. Germline-derived CDR1 and CDR2 are MNHEY and SMNVEV (reference sequence). This CDR3 comprises 14 residues. Trimming pared 3 bases from V and 9 bases from J, leaving 12 bases between. This CDR3 reads CASSFLGSGSPLHF. The CDR3 nucleotides are TGTGCCAGCAGTTTCCTAGGGAGCGGTTCACCCCTCCACTTT.

Ten or more counts support this clonotype. This sequence joins TRBV18 and TRBJ1-1; D gene uncertain. The length of the CDR3 is 15 residues. The germline V and J ends were trimmed by 0 bases and 1 base, with 9 bases remaining between them. Germline V lookup: CDR1 KGHSH, CDR2 LQKENI. CDR3 loop: CASSPPSRQNTEAFF. CDR3 coding DNA: TGTGCCAGCTCACCACCCTCCAGACAGAACACTGAAGCTTTCTTT. Variable domain in full (rest from reference TRBV18 and TRBJ1-1): NAGVMQNPRHLVRRRGQEARLRCSPMKGHSHVYWYRQLPEEGLKFMVYLQKENIIDESGMPKERFSAEFPKEGPSILRIQQVVRGDSAAYFCASSPPSRQNTEAFFGQGTRLTVV.

This clonotype occurred many times. The rearrangement uses TRBV28 and TRBJ2-1; D is uncertain. The germline V gene encodes CDR1 MDHEN and CDR2 SYDVKM. Deletions cut 4 bases from V and 8 bases from J, with 9 bases between. The CDR3 length is 12 residues. This chain's CDR3 is CASSSEWDEQFF. CDR3 nucleotide sequence: TGTGCCAGCAGTTCGGAGTGGGATGAGCAGTTCTTC.

The chain carries TRBV28 and TRBJ2-2; 8 positions agree with TRBD2. Trimming cost V 6 bases and J 2 bases; bases outside gene matches: 5. Germline V gives CDR1 MDHEN, CDR2 SYDVKM. This CDR3 comprises 15 residues. CDR3 sequence (DNA): TGTGCCAGCAGGTCCACTAGCGGCAACACCGGGGAGCTGTTTTTT. Translated, it gives CASRSTSGNTGELFF.

This chain uses TRBV28 with TRBJ1-2; 10 positions agree with TRBD1. The germline V gene encodes CDR1 MDHEN and CDR2 SYDVKM. V lost 6 bases to trimming and J lost 7 bases; unmatched junction nucleotides: 17. This CDR3 is built from 17 residues. The CDR3 sequence: CASRSWGTGVVRGGYTF. The CDR3 coding sequence is TGTGCCAGCAGGAGTTGGGGGACAGGGGTCGTCCGGGGTGGCTACACCTTC.

This clonotype was seen ten or more times. The rearrangement joins TRBV12-3 or TRBV12-4 to TRBJ2-3, with TRBD1 identical over 7 bases. Unmatched junction bases numbered 6, after V lost 5 bases and J lost 4 bases. This CDR3 has 14 amino acids. The CDR3 DNA reads TGTGCCAGCAGTATGACAGGGTTTCCAGATACGCAGTATTTT. Protein: CASSMTGFPDTQYF.

V usage is TRBV15 and J usage is TRBJ1-1, with D tentatively TRBD1 (6 bases). The CDR3 extends over 15 amino acids. V was pared by 2 bases and J by 3 bases, with 13 bases between. CDR1 and CDR2 (germline): LNHNV, YYDKDF (reference sequence). CDR3 residues: CATSRLGQMDTEAFF. CDR3 DNA sequence: TGTGCCACCAGCAGATTAGGACAGATGGACACTGAAGCTTTCTTT.

V and J are TRBV18 and TRBJ1-2; D remains ambiguous. V dropped 2 bases and J dropped 2 bases, with 12 bases sitting between them. Germline loops: CDR1 KGHSH, CDR2 LQKENI. The length of the CDR3 is 15 residues. The CDR3 region has the DNA TGTGCCAGCTCACCATCCGGTGACCTCAACTATGGCTACACCTTC. Protein: CASSPSGDLNYGYTF.

There are many counts of this clonotype. The genes are TRBV7-9 and TRBJ2-3; no reliable D call. With 4 bases removed from V and 1 base from J, the gap between germline ends came to 15 bases. The CDR3 spans 16 residues. In germline, CDR1 is SEHNR, CDR2 FQNEAQ (reference sequence). The CDR3 bases are TGTGCCAGCAGCTCTTACACAGATCCCGGCACAGATACGCAGTATTTT. It is translated as CASSSYTDPGTDTQYF.

The chain joins TRBV3-1 to TRBJ2-6; D is uncertain. The V gene lost 4 bases and the J gene lost 4 bases, with 14 bases spanning the gap. This CDR3 contains 16 residues. Germline CDR1 is LGHDT and CDR2 is YNNKEL (reference sequence). DNA of the CDR3: TGTGCCAGCAGCCCCCCCTCTTCGTCGGGGGCCAACGTCCTGACTTTC. Protein product: CASSPPSSSGANVLTF.

This clonotype was observed a handful of times. J is TRBJ2-7 and V is TRBV3-1; D may match TRBD1 or TRBD2 (5 bases each). There are 15 residues in the CDR3. Germline V CDR1 and CDR2: LGHDT, YNNKEL (reference sequence). Trimming shortened V by 3 bases and J by 0 bases, and 12 bases separated the two germline ends. CDR3 region: CASSQGPESSYEQYF. The CDR3, as DNA: TGTGCCAGCAGCCAGGGACCGGAGAGCTCCTACGAGCAGTACTTC.

As for this clonotype: This may arise from a read error, as a much more abundant clone is one base away. V is TRBV2 and J is TRBJ1-1; D gene uncertain. Germline V CDR1 and CDR2: SNHLY, FYNNEI. The CDR3 contains 14 residues. CDR3 amino acids: CSSSDMRADTEAFF. The CDR3 DNA reads as TGTTCCAGCAGTGACATGCGGGCAGACACTGAAGCTTTCTTT. The whole variable domain, filled in from reference TRBV2 and TRBJ1-1, reads EPEVTQTPSHQVTQMGQEVILRCVPISNHLYFYWYRQILGQKVEFLVSFYNNEISEKSEIFDDQFSVERPDGSNFTLKIRSTKLEDSAMYFCSSSDMRADTEAFFGQGTRLTVV.

About this clonotype itself: A much bigger clone sits one base away, suggesting this may be a read error. This chain uses TRBV30 with TRBJ1-1, with 8 bases identical to TRBD1. Germline loops: CDR1 GTSNPN, CDR2 SVGIG (reference sequence). The CDR3 is 13 amino acids. Trimming cost V 5 bases and J 5 bases; bases outside gene matches: 7. The CDR3 spells CAWRLDRVTEAFF. CDR3 coding DNA: TGTGCCTGGCGCTTGGACAGGGTTACTGAAGCTTTCTTT.

This clonotype came up many times. The chain carries TRBV27 and TRBJ2-3, with no clear D. This CDR3 region has 16 residues. V was cut by 8 bases and J by 7 bases, with 25 bases left in between. Germline V CDR1 and CDR2: MNHEY, SMNVEV (reference sequence). In DNA, the CDR3 is TGTGCCAGCGGCAGACTCCGTACCCTCCACACGAATACGCAGTATTTT. Translating it yields CASGRLRTLHTNTQYF.

This chain uses TRBV5-1 with TRBJ2-7, with D possibly being TRBD1 or TRBD2 (6 bases each). This CDR3 has 15 amino acids. The V end lost 3 bases, the J end lost 0 bases, and 13 bases lay between the germline ends. Germline V gene data show CDR1 as SGHRS and CDR2 as YFSETQ. CDR3: CASSSLGGFSYEQYF. CDR3 coding DNA: TGCGCCAGCAGCTCTCTAGGGGGGTTCTCCTACGAGCAGTACTTC.

This clonotype was recorded many times. The chain recombines TRBV7-9 with TRBJ2-3; 8 bases fit TRBD2. The germline V gene has CDR1 SEHNR and CDR2 FQNEAQ (reference sequence). The CDR3 covers 15 residues. With V trimmed by 5 bases and J by 0 bases, 4 bases remained unmatched. CDR3 bases: TGTGCCAGCAGCCAGACTAGCGCTAGCACAGATACGCAGTATTTT. It translates to CASSQTSASTDTQYF.

This clonotype was seen many times. A junction end diverges from the germline sequence, so it may reflect a read error. The chain links TRBV5-1 to TRBJ2-5, with TRBD2 as a possible D gene (5 bases). CDR3 size: 13 residues. CDR1 and CDR2 from the germline V gene are SGHRS and YFSETQ. The DNA for the CDR3 is TGTGCCAGCAGCCCCAGCGGCCAAGAGACCCAGTACTTC. Translating it yields CASSPSGQETQYF.

The chain employs TRBV7-9 and TRBJ2-1, with 7 bases aligning to TRBD2. The CDR3 extends over 15 amino acids. Trimming at V came to 3 bases and at J to 9 bases, leaving 11 bases not matched to a gene. Germline values: CDR1 SEHNR, CDR2 FQNEAQ (reference sequence). The CDR3 DNA reads as TGTGCCAGCAGCTTCGGTGGGAGGGCCCAAAGTGAGCAGTTCTTC. Encoded protein: CASSFGGRAQSEQFF.

There are a few counts of this clonotype. V is TRBV19 and J is TRBJ1-1, with no clear D. V was shortened by 4 bases and J by 1 base, with 13 bases between the two germline ends. The CDR3 extends over 15 amino acids. Per germline, CDR1 LNHDA and CDR2 SQIVND (reference sequence). In DNA form, the CDR3 reads TGTGCCAGTAGTAGGGAGTGGGAGAAGAACACTGAAGCTTTCTTT. Translation: CASSREWEKNTEAFF.